This T cell receptor delta chain was captured by sequencing in a study of gamma-delta T cells after stem cell transplantation. With CATT, TCRdb re-called clones from the RT-PCR reads. The sample yields under 1,500 delta-chain clones, roughly 5% seen once. The germline V gene encodes CDR1 GEAIGNYY and CDR2 EKD. The CDR3 contains 19 residues. Trimming shortened V by 1 base and J by 4 bases, and 27 bases separated the two germline ends. In regard to this clone: This DNA translates differently at residue 12 from the TCRdb protein, which is that of a much larger clone; a read error is likely, and the protein shown is the DNA's own translation.

The sequenced sample consisted of gamma-delta T cells. The origin of this receptor is a human donor. It is not recorded whose cells these are; they may come from a transplant donor. The chain has TRDV2 and TRDJ1, with D perhaps matching TRDD2 or TRDD3 (7 bases each). Written as DNA, the CDR3 is TGTGCCTGTGACACGGCGGGCTTTCCTACTGGGGTTTATGGCGATAAACTCATCTTT. Translating gives CACDTAGFPTGVYGDKLIF.